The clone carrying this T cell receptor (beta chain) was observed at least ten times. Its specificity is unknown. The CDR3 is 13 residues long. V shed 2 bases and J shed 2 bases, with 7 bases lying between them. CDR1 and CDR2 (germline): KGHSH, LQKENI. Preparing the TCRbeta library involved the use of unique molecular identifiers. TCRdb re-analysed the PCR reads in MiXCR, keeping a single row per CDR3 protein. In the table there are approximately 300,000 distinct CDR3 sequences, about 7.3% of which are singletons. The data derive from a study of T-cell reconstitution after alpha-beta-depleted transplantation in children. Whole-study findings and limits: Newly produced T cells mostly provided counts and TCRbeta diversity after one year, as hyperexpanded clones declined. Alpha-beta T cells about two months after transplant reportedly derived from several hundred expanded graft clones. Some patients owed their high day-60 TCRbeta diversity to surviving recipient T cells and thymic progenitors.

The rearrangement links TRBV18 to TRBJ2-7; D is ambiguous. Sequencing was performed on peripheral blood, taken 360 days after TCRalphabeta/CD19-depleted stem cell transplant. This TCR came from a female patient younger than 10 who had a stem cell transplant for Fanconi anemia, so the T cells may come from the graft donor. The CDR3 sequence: CASSPFAAYEQYF. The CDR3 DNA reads TGTGCCAGCTCACCATTTGCGGCCTACGAGCAGTACTTC.